This T cell receptor (beta chain) was sequenced in a study of beta chain features in type 1 diabetes (dated by TCRdb to between 2018 and 2020). A note on the overall study: Patients and healthy donors did not differ in mean age, gender distribution, total cell number or subset yield. Naive and central memory subsets were obtained from all 28 donors, but regulatory and stem cell-like memory subsets were isolated from only 8 patients and about 8 healthy donors. Across all samples, fewer than 130 million sorted cells were examined, and cell number per subset correlated strongly with RNA yield. The study compared the TCRB repertoires of sorted circulating CD4+ T cell subsets in recently diagnosed type 1 diabetes patients with those in matched healthy donors.

Note on this clone: It has no known antigen specificity. Per-base qualities were not stored, and no clone one base away is much larger. Other DNA variants within this sample encode the same CDR3.

All of the isolated RNA was reverse transcribed with the High Capacity cDNA Reverse Transcription Kit, so expressed TCRB transcripts were sequenced. Deep immunoSEQ sequencing was applied to naive, central memory and regulatory T cell samples, giving an average of about 3.57 million total reads per sample. After sorted cells were lysed in RLT buffer, RNA was extracted with DNase-treated RNeasy Micro or Mini kits, with the choice depending on cell number. To prevent cross-contamination, every cell subset was processed on its own, while patient and healthy donor samples were processed together. Using the immunoSEQ multiplex PCR, TCRB sequences were amplified from cDNA into 87-bp fragments spanning the CDR3 region. The amplicons were sequenced using the Illumina HiSeq platform. Turning to the authors' computational methods: Synthetic template baselines were used to correct PCR bias computationally, reads within Hamming distance 2 were collapsed, and singletons that could not be merged were discarded. By aligning reads against IMGT, V, D and J genes, CDR3 length, and insertions or deletions at six rearrangement sites were assigned. Within each subset, clonotype counts were normalized to the number of sorted cells before true diversity and Gini coefficients were calculated with the tcR R package. The overlap coefficient, calculated on TCRB nucleotide sequences, was used to measure repertoire sharing. Out-of-frame TCRB sequences from naive cells were analyzed to stand in for the pre-selection repertoire. The clones in this table, taken by TCRdb from immuneACCESS, are in-frame only. Not every clone is retained; where verified, under half of the shortfall comes from an unresolved V gene, and the cause of the rest is unknown. V and J calls and clone size are those listed in that table; D and trimming were worked out from the DNA. The sample records approximately 470,000 clones, about 30% of which are singletons. Clones ranked in the top ten supply 0.05% to 0.065% of the sample.

From each donor, a single peripheral blood sample of roughly 0.11 L on average was drawn into heparinised tubes. Using a panel that included CD45RO, CCR7, CD25, CD127, CD95 and CD27, naive, central memory, regulatory and stem cell-like memory CD4+ T cells were sorted on a BD FACSAria II. Every sorted population had a purity above 95%. Right away, PBMCs were isolated by Lymphoprep density gradient centrifugation and were stained directly, with no culture step. So that batch effects would be minimized, each experiment stained and sorted samples in pairs, pairing one healthy donor with one patient. Study-wide conclusions, independent of this receptor: In all four CD4+ subsets, TCRB CDR3 length was moderately but significantly shorter in type 1 diabetes patients. Fewer insertions and more nucleotide deletions at VDJ recombination sites were observed in patients with type 1 diabetes, implying thymic rearrangement abnormalities. Because cDNA was sequenced instead of genomic DNA, highly expressing activated cells could be over-represented, though the groups showed no difference in activation or CD3 levels. PCR might favor shorter templates, but patient and control samples were amplified and corrected together, so any skew would affect both groups equally. Only small numbers of individuals were included in the HLA sub-analyses, which left unresolved whether HLA type had any influence on TCRB rearrangement. Naive, central memory and regulatory TCRB repertoires appeared to be more similar among patients than among healthy donors.

Relative to germline, V is 0 bases shorter and J is 2 bases shorter, with 5 bases between their ends. From a lookup of the germline V gene, CDR1 and CDR2 are SGHRS and YFSETQ. The CDR3 goes from the cysteine to the phenylalanine over 13 residues. Only the CDR3 region is kept as DNA, spanning 39 bases read in frame from base 1. The sequence was obtained from a man aged 18-30 years in good health. Sequencing used naive CD4+ T cells from blood. The sample's cell subset or site, from its label and the paper: true naive CD4+ T cells. The sequence links TRBV5-1 to TRBJ2-5; the D gene is not confidently resolved. The CDR3 region reads CASSLGAQETQYF. The DNA sequence is given as TGCGCCAGCAGCTTGGGCGCGCAAGAGACCCAGTACTTC.